The sequence of this TCR beta chain was determined in a study of T cell responses to AZD1222 COVID-19 vaccine. Profiled with immunoSEQ multiplex PCR; TCRdb holds only in-frame clones, not every one. The top ten clones hold about 14% of a sample with 100,000 or so clones, 88% of them seen once. Germline V gene lookup returns CDR1 LNHNV and CDR2 YYDKDF (reference sequence). V gave up 2 bases and J gave up 1 base, with 17 bases separating them. There are 17 residues in the CDR3. This TCR derives from an adult in good health. This material consisted of peripheral blood, taken on day 0 of AZD1222 vaccination. The chain joins TRBV15 to TRBJ2-5; D tentatively fits TRBD1 or TRBD2 (5 bases each). This CDR3 reads CATSRSRNIGGQETQYF. The CDR3 DNA is TGTGCCACCAGCAGATCCCGGAATATTGGGGGCCAAGAGACCCAGTACTTC.